This TCR beta chain is from a study of blood T cell repertoires in COVID-19. Study information: Specimens from acute and convalescent COVID-19 originated in the United States, Italy and Spain. Sources were T cells, B-cell-depleted T cells, or PBMCs; the material itself was cDNA or gDNA.

V lost 0 bases and J lost 1; bases outside the gene matches: 6. The CDR3 covers 18 residues. Germline loops: CDR1 SGHKS, CDR2 YYEKEE (reference sequence). Original processing notes: For nucleated cells, counts were estimated from reference gene primer amplification. The table came from immunoSEQ multiplex PCR; TCRdb's copy has only in-frame clones and leaves some out. Clone size and the V and J calls come from that table; the DNA yielded D and trimming. The sample has 300,000 to 400,000 clones, around 87% seen once; the top ten hold about 8%. The specimen sequenced was peripheral blood. The chain recombines TRBV5-5 with TRBJ2-6, with TRBD1 matching over 8 bases. The origin of this receptor is a woman between 45 and 60 years old who had recovered from COVID-19. CDR3 in DNA: TGTGCCAGCAGCTTGGTGGCAGGGGGCATATCTGGGGCCAACGTCCTGACTTTC. It translates to CASSLVAGGISGANVLTF.